The 8 T cell receptor beta chains listed next were all sequenced from one sample in a study of shared clonotypes between healthy human individuals. Measured with immunoSEQ multiplex PCR; TCRdb has only the in-frame clones, and not every one. Of about 2.3 million clones in the sample, approximately 95% were seen once. Sequencing was carried out using naive CD4+ T cells from PBMCs. The subset here: CD45RA+ positively selected. All receptors come from a young man in good health. Some clones in this sample may be carry-over from other donors' samples.

This rearrangement joins TRBV20-1 to TRBJ2-5; D not certain. Germline V lookup: CDR1 DFQATT, CDR2 SNEGSKA (reference sequence). With 6 bases removed from V and 4 bases from J, the gap between germline ends came to 9 bases. This CDR3 is built from 11 residues. The CDR3 DNA reads as TGCAGTGCAGAAAACGGAGAGACCCAGTACTTC. The encoded protein is CSAENGETQYF.

This rearrangement joins TRBV29-1 to TRBJ2-1; 10 bases are shared with TRBD2. V trimming: 5 bases; J trimming: 8 bases; junction bases outside the gene matches: 9. The length of the CDR3 is 14 residues. Germline-derived CDR1 and CDR2 are SQVTM and ANQGSEA. The CDR3 sequence: CSVFRLAGVDEQFF. CDR3 bases: TGCAGCGTTTTTCGGCTAGCGGGAGTAGATGAGCAGTTCTTC.

V gene TRBV27 combines with J gene TRBJ2-7; D is uncertain. V lost 6 bases and J lost 2, with 11 bases in between. Germline V lookup: CDR1 MNHEY, CDR2 SMNVEV (reference sequence). This CDR3 is 13 amino acids long. The CDR3 protein is CASRRSTPYEQYF. The CDR3 DNA is TGTGCCAGCAGGCGATCGACTCCCTACGAGCAGTACTTC.

The chain uses TRBV27 and TRBJ2-2; 8 bases align to TRBD2. Germline V CDR1 and CDR2: MNHEY, SMNVEV (reference sequence). J gave up 4 bases and V 6 bases, and 7 bases lay outside the gene matches. This CDR3 region has 15 residues. The CDR3 is CASRGSGGVTGELFF. The CDR3, as DNA: TGTGCCAGCAGGGGAAGCGGGGGTGTCACCGGGGAGCTGTTTTTT.

The chain uses TRBV19 and TRBJ2-3; the match to TRBD2 covers 7 bases. V shed 8 bases and J 2 bases; nucleotides not matched to a gene: 7. Per germline, CDR1 LNHDA and CDR2 SQIVND (reference sequence). CDR3 length: 14 residues. As DNA, the CDR3 is TGTGCCAGTTCCTTGAGCGGGGTCACAGATACGCAGTATTTT. Translated, it gives CASSLSGVTDTQYF.

The genes are TRBV20-1 and TRBJ2-7, with D perhaps matching TRBD2 (5 bases). Trimming removed 3 bases from V and 7 bases from J, with 10 bases in between. Germline CDR1 and CDR2: DFQATT and SNEGSKA (reference sequence). The CDR3 loop spans 11 amino acids. The CDR3 DNA reads as TGCAGTGCTAGCGTACGGAGGGAGCAGTACTTC. The encoded protein is CSASVRREQYF.

In its sample, this clone was seen once. The chain uses TRBV6-5 and TRBJ2-1; TRBD1 matches at 7 bases. The V gene's germline CDR1 is MNHEY and CDR2 SVGAGI. There are 13 residues in the CDR3. V lost 5 bases to trimming and J lost 6 bases; unmatched junction nucleotides: 4. In DNA, the CDR3 is TGTGCCAGCAGTAAGACAGGGTCCAATGAGCAGTTCTTC. Its translation is CASSKTGSNEQFF.

A single count supports this clone. The chain joins TRBV6-5 to TRBJ1-1; no clear D gene. Germline V gene data show CDR1 as MNHEY and CDR2 as SVGAGI. V was pared by 4 bases and J by 1 base, with 13 bases between. This CDR3 is 15 amino acids long. Here the CDR3 DNA reads TGTGCCAGCAGTTCTCCGAACGTAGGGAACACTGAAGCTTTCTTT. The encoded protein is CASSSPNVGNTEAFF.